The entry below gives a single T cell receptor (beta chain) sequence along with its context. Sorted after the reaction were proliferating CFSE-low CD3+CD4+ and CD3+CD8+ responders. These data belong to a study of graft-versus-host responses after intestinal transplantation. Turning to the study itself: Multivisceral, liver-intestinal, or isolated intestinal transplants were received by the recipients. Uniformly, recipients were administered anti-thymocyte globulin induction with subsequent tacrolimus and steroids for around 3 years.

Study findings and constraints: Patients who carried graft-donor T cell macrochimerism also had high graft-versus-host to host-versus-graft clonal ratios in their allografts.

This CDR3 comprises 15 residues. Per germline, CDR1 MNHEY and CDR2 SMNVEV (reference sequence). V dropped 3 bases and J dropped 4 bases, with 13 bases sitting between them. Method: immunoSEQ multiplex PCR; TCRdb's copy keeps in-frame clones and lacks some. In the table there are over 5,000 clones, about a quarter of which are singletons. This receptor was taken from a human patient who was an organ donor for intestinal transplantation. This chain joins TRBV27 and TRBJ1-3, with D uncertain. Sequencing used alloreactive CD4+ T cells from a mixed lymphocyte reaction culture, obtained before transplantation. As for subset: CFSE-low proliferating T cells sorted from roughly six-day pre-transplant mixed lymphocyte reaction (GvH or HvG direction). The DNA for the CDR3 is TGTGCCAGCAGTTTCTTGAGGGCGCGAGGAAACACCATATATTTT. Translation: CASSFLRARGNTIYF.